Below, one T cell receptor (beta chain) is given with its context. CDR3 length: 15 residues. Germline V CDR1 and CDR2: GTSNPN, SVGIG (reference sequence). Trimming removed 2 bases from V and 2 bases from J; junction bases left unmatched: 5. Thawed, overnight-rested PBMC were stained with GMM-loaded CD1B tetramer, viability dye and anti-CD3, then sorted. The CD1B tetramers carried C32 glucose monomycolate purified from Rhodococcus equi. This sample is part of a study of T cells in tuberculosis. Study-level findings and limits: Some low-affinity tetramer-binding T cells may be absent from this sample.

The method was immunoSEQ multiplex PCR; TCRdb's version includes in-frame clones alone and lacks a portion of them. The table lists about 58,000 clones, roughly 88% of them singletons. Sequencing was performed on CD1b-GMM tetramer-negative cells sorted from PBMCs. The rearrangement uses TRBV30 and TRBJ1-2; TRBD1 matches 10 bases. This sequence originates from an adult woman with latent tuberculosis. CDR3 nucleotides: TGTGCCTGGAGTCGGGACAGGGGTTCGAACTATGGCTACACCTTC. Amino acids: CAWSRDRGSNYGYTF. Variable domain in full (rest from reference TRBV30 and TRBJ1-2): SQTIHQWPATLVQPVGSPLSLECTVEGTSNPNLYWYRQAAGRGLQLLFYSVGIGQISSEVPQNLSASRPQDRQFILSSKKLLLSDSGFYLCAWSRDRGSNYGYTFGSGTRLTVV.